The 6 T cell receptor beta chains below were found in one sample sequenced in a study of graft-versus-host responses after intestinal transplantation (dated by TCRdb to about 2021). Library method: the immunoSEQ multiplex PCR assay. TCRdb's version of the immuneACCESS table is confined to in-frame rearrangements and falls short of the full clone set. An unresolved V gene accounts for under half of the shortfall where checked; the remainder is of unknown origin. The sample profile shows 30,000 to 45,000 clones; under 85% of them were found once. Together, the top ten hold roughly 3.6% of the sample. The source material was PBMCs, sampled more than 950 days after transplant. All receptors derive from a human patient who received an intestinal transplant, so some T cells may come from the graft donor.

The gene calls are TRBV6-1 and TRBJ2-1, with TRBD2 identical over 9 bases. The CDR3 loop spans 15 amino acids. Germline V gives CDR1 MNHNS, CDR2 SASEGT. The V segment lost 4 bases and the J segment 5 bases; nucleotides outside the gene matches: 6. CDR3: CASSGLAGAHNEQFF. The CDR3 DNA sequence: TGTGCCAGCAGTGGATTAGCGGGAGCCCACAATGAGCAGTTCTTC.

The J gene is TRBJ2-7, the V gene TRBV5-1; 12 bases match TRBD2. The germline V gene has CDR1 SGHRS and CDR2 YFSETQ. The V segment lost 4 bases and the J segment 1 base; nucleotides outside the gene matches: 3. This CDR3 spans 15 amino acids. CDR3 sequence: CASSPGLAGSYEQYF. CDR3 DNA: TGCGCCAGCAGCCCCGGACTAGCGGGGTCCTACGAGCAGTACTTC.

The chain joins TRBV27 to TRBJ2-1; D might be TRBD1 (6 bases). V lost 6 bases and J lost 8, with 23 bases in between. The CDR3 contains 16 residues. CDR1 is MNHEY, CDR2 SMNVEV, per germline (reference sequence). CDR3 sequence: CASSPLDRLSGDEQFF. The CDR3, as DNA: TGTGCCAGCAGCCCCCTTGACAGGTTGTCTGGCGATGAGCAGTTCTTC.

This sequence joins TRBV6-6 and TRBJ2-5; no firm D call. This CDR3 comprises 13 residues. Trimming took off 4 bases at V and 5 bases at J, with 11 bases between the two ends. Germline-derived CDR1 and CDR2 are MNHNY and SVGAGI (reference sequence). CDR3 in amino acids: CASSSPIPETQYF. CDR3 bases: TGTGCCAGCAGTTCGCCCATTCCGGAGACCCAGTACTTC.

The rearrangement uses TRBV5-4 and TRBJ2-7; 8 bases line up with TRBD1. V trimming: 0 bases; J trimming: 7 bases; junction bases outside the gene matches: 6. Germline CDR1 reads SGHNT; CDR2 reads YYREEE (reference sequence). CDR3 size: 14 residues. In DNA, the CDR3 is TGTGCCAGCAGCTTGGGGCAGGGGGCGAGGGAGCAGTACTTC. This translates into CASSLGQGAREQYF.

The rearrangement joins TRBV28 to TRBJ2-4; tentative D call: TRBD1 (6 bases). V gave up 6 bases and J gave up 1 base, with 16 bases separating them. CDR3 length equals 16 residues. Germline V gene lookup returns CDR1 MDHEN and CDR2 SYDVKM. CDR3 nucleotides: TGTGCCAGCAGGAACAGGGTATCCGTGGCCAAAAACATTCAGTACTTC. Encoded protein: CASRNRVSVAKNIQYF.